The 27 T cell receptor beta chains presented below share a single source sample, sequenced in a study of breast tumors, draining lymph nodes, adjacent tissues. TCRdb reprocessed the multiplex PCR reads with MiXCR, giving one entry per CDR3 protein. The profile covers about 200,000 distinct CDR3 sequences, with 30% to 35% appearing a single time and under 4.5% taken by the ten largest. Breast cancer patients provided tissue from their axillary draining lymph nodes. The sequenced sample consisted of axillary lymph node tissue. These receptors all stem from a female donor with breast cancer. Some clones in this sample may be carry-over from other donors' samples.

The chain is built from TRBV24-1 and TRBJ2-2; 7 bases fit TRBD1. After removal of 6 bases from V and 1 base from J, the junction contained 1 base not matched to a gene. From germline, CDR1 is KGHDR and CDR2 SFDVKD. The CDR3 runs 14 residues. The CDR3 is CATSWTGNTGELFF. CDR3 sequence (DNA): TGTGCCACCAGTTGGACAGGGAACACCGGGGAGCTGTTTTTT.

This clonotype was recorded at least ten times. Its ends do not fully match the called genes, so a read error is possible. The chain combines TRBV9 with TRBJ2-1; D might be TRBD1 (6 bases). The CDR3 contains 15 residues. The germline V gene encodes CDR1 SGDLS and CDR2 YYNGEE. The CDR3 protein is CASSVEGVSYNEQFF. The CDR3 DNA is TGTGCCAGCAGTGTAGAGGGGGTGTCCTACAATGAGCAGTTCTTC.

The chain couples TRBV24-1 to TRBJ1-5, with D perhaps matching TRBD1 (5 bases). CDR1 and CDR2 from the germline V gene are KGHDR and SFDVKD. V was trimmed by 7 bases and J by 2 bases, leaving 11 bases between them. This CDR3 spans 14 amino acids. CDR3 in amino acids: CATRGGGRNQPQHF. DNA for the CDR3: TGTGCCACCAGGGGCGGGGGTCGCAATCAGCCCCAGCATTTT.

This clonotype has a single count. The CDR3 end shows no conserved phenylalanine or tryptophan, and so a read error is likely. V usage is TRBV7-9 and J usage is TRBJ2-7, with TRBD2 identical over 13 bases. Trimming removed 3 bases from V and 5 bases from J; junction bases left unmatched: 10. CDR1 and CDR2 (germline): SEHNR, FQNEAQ (reference sequence). The CDR3 consists of 17 residues. CDR3 nucleotide sequence: TGTGCCAGCAGCTTGGATATGACTAGCGGGAGGAGGGACGAGCAGTACCTC. This sequence encodes CASSLDMTSGRRDEQYL.

In this sample, this clonotype turned up a few times. The chain joins TRBV7-3 to TRBJ2-4; D tentatively fits TRBD1 or TRBD2 (6 bases each). Trimming pared 2 bases from V and 3 bases from J, leaving 11 bases between. The V gene's germline CDR1 is SGHTA and CDR2 FQGTGA. This CDR3 has 15 amino acids. The CDR3 region is CASSLGGRGKNIQYF. The CDR3 nucleotides read TGTGCCAGCAGCTTAGGGGGGCGAGGCAAAAACATTCAGTACTTC.

A few counts support this clonotype. This sequence may be a read error, since a much larger clone differs from it by one base. V is TRBV20-1 and J is TRBJ2-7; D could derive from TRBD1 or TRBD2 (6 bases each). V lost 4 bases to trimming and J lost 7 bases, with 29 bases between them. CDR1 is DFQATT, CDR2 SNEGSKA, per germline (reference sequence). The CDR3 is 17 amino acids. The CDR3 protein is CSATRSLSGPGAREQYF. In DNA, the CDR3 is TGCAGTGCTACGAGATCCCTGTCGGGACCGGGGGCGCGGGAGCAGTACTTC.

The sample holds many counts of this clonotype. This chain connects TRBV24-1 to TRBJ2-3, with D uncertain. Deletions cut 5 bases from V and 0 bases from J, with 8 bases between. The CDR3 length is 14 residues. CDR1 is KGHDR, CDR2 SFDVKD, per germline. The CDR3 sequence: CATSAADSTDTQYF. The CDR3 DNA reads TGTGCCACCAGTGCGGCAGATAGCACAGATACGCAGTATTTT.

With respect to this clonotype: Just one base apart from a much larger clone, this may be a read error. The chain has TRBV11-2 and TRBJ2-2, with D possibly being TRBD2 (6 bases). The length of the CDR3 is 16 residues. V shed 2 bases and J shed 7 bases, with 17 bases lying between them. CDR1 and CDR2 from the germline V gene are SGHAT and FQNNGV. CDR3 residues: CASSLREDPSGGELFF. As DNA, the CDR3 is TGTGCCAGCAGCTTAAGGGAGGACCCTTCGGGCGGGGAGCTGTTTTTT.

In its sample, this clonotype was seen a few times. V gene TRBV15 combines with J gene TRBJ1-1; 7 bases are a match to TRBD1. After removal of 7 bases from V and 11 bases from J, the junction contained 13 bases not matched to a gene. The CDR3 loop spans 13 amino acids. CDR1 LNHNV and CDR2 YYDKDF come from the germline V gene (reference sequence). Written as DNA, the CDR3 is TGTGCCACCACTAAACAGGGGCTGATGAGGGCTTTCTTT. It translates to CATTKQGLMRAFF.

This clonotype was counted at least ten times. The J gene is TRBJ2-1, the V gene TRBV7-2; no clear D. In germline, CDR1 is SGHTA, CDR2 FQGNSA. There are 12 residues in the CDR3. V gave up 4 bases and J gave up 14 bases, with 15 bases separating them. The CDR3 loop is CASSYSDPREFF. CDR3 DNA sequence: TGTGCCAGCAGCTATTCAGACCCCCGGGAGTTCTTC.

This clonotype has ten or more counts. The gene calls are TRBV24-1 and TRBJ2-2; D not certain. The ends were cut back, 5 bases at V and 5 bases at J, with 14 bases in the middle. The germline gives CDR1 KGHDR, CDR2 SFDVKD. The CDR3 length is 15 residues. CDR3 protein: CATSGATLATGELFF. In nucleotides, the CDR3 is TGTGCCACCAGTGGCGCTACCCTTGCGACCGGGGAGCTGTTTTTT.

In its sample, this clonotype was seen many times. The chain links TRBV7-2 to TRBJ2-3; 11 bases line up with TRBD2. Germline trimming cut 5 bases from V and 2 bases from J; bases unmatched to any gene: 3. The V gene's germline CDR1 is SGHTA and CDR2 FQGNSA. CDR3 length: 15 residues. CDR3 nucleotides: TGTGCCAGCAGCGTTAGCGGGAGGGCCACAGATACGCAGTATTTT. Translating it yields CASSVSGRATDTQYF.

The chain couples TRBV6-4 to TRBJ2-1, with no clear D. The V and J ends lost 5 bases and 4 bases respectively, with 15 bases between them. CDR3 length: 15 residues. The germline CDR1 and CDR2 sequences are MRHNA and SNTAGT. The CDR3 DNA reads TGTGCCAGCAGTCAAGACTCCACCCGATACAATGAGCAGTTCTTC. Amino acid sequence: CASSQDSTRYNEQFF.

This clonotype was seen ten or more times. The chain joins TRBV7-2 to TRBJ2-1, with 12 bases fitting TRBD2. The length of the CDR3 is 15 residues. V was clipped by 5 bases and J by 4 bases; unmatched bases: 3. Germline assignment: CDR1 SGHTA and CDR2 FQGNSA. CDR3: CASSTGTSGYNEQFF. CDR3 DNA sequence: TGTGCCAGCAGCACCGGGACTAGCGGGTACAATGAGCAGTTCTTC.

There are many counts of this clonotype. V usage is TRBV4-3 and J usage is TRBJ2-3, with a tentative D call TRBD2 (6 bases). The germline V gene has CDR1 LGHNA and CDR2 YSLEER. Deletions cut 1 base from V and 4 bases from J, with 9 bases between. This CDR3 has 14 amino acids. The CDR3 DNA reads as TGCGCCAGCAGCCAAGTGGGGGGTGCAGATACGCAGTATTTT. Its translation is CASSQVGGADTQYF.

As concerns this clonotype: Sequence at one end of the junction differs from germline and may be a read error. The chain links TRBV25-1 to TRBJ1-2; D may be TRBD1 (6 bases). This CDR3 spans 16 amino acids. Germline lookup yields CDR1 MGHDK and CDR2 SYGVNS. The CDR3 here is CAGSERRGTQLIGYTF. The CDR3 DNA reads as TGTGCCGGCAGTGAACGGCGCGGGACACAACTTATTGGCTACACCTTC.

A single count supports this clonotype. The genes are TRBV7-6 and TRBJ2-1; 15 nucleotides agree with TRBD2. The CDR3 spans 17 residues. Germline-derived CDR1 and CDR2 are SGHVS and FNYEAQ. J gave up 12 bases and V 5 bases, and 14 bases lay outside the gene matches. As DNA, the CDR3 is TGTGCCAGCAGCCCGTGGACTAGCGGGGGGGCCAGAGATACGCAGTTCTTC. This gives the protein CASSPWTSGGARDTQFF.

The V gene is TRBV24-1, the J gene TRBJ2-5; TRBD1 or TRBD2 may be the D gene (5 bases each). The CDR3 spans 14 residues. The germline V gene encodes CDR1 KGHDR and CDR2 SFDVKD. Trimming took 1 base from V and 5 from J, leaving 10 bases between them. The CDR3 spells CATSDLSGRETQYF. The CDR3 DNA sequence: TGTGCCACCAGTGATTTATCGGGGCGGGAGACCCAGTACTTC.

The rearrangement joins TRBV6-6 to TRBJ1-1, with 10 bases that match TRBD1. V was pared by 6 bases and J by 6 bases, with 4 bases of the junction left unmatched. CDR1 MNHNY and CDR2 SVGAGI come from the germline V gene (reference sequence). This CDR3 has 13 residues. The CDR3 protein is CASRRQGASEAFF. CDR3 sequence (DNA): TGTGCCAGCAGGCGACAGGGGGCGTCTGAAGCTTTCTTT.

V usage is TRBV6-1 and J usage is TRBJ2-5; 7 nucleotides match TRBD1. The J segment lost 4 bases and the V segment lost 5 bases, leaving 4 bases of the junction unmatched. Looked up from germline, CDR1 is MNHNS and CDR2 is SASEGT. The CDR3 extends over 13 amino acids. CDR3 nucleotide sequence: TGTGCCAGCAGTCGAGGGGGCGTAGAGACCCAGTACTTC. Amino acids: CASSRGGVETQYF.

J is TRBJ2-3 and V is TRBV15, with TRBD2 matching over 15 bases. This CDR3 region has 18 residues. Germline V CDR1 and CDR2: LNHNV, YYDKDF (reference sequence). Trimming removed 5 bases from V and 2 bases from J; junction bases left unmatched: 8. CDR3 DNA sequence: TGTGCCACCAGCGGGGGACTAGCGGGGGGCCCGCCCACAGATACGCAGTATTTT. Protein: CATSGGLAGGPPTDTQYF. The full variable domain, completed using reference TRBV15 and TRBJ2-3, is DAMVIQNPRYQVTQFGKPVTLSCSQTLNHNVMYWYQQKSSQAPKLLFHYYDKDFNNEADTPDNFQSRRPNTSFCFLDIRSPGLGDTAMYLCATSGGLAGGPPTDTQYFGPGTRLTVL.

This clonotype was seen a single time. The chain uses TRBV19 and TRBJ2-1, with TRBD1 matching 9 bases. J was trimmed by 7 bases and V by 4 bases; bases with no gene match: 5. Germline V lookup: CDR1 LNHDA, CDR2 SQIVND (reference sequence). This CDR3 is built from 14 residues. CDR3 region: CASSRTGADNEQFF. For the CDR3, the DNA is TGTGCCAGTAGTAGGACAGGGGCCGATAATGAGCAGTTCTTC.

This clonotype was detected ten times or more. The rearrangement links TRBV6-5 to TRBJ2-7; D is perhaps TRBD1 or TRBD2 (5 bases each). The CDR3 has 12 amino acids. Germline CDR1 and CDR2: MNHEY and SVGAGI. V shed 0 bases and J shed 5 bases, with 5 bases lying between them. CDR3 DNA: TGTGCCAGCAGTTACTCGGGGGACGAGCAGTACTTC. Its translation is CASSYSGDEQYF.

This clonotype has ten or more counts. V and J are TRBV11-1 and TRBJ2-7; D is tentatively TRBD1 or TRBD2 (5 bases each). Deletions cut 4 bases from V and 1 base from J, with 14 bases between. CDR3 size: 15 residues. Germline loops: CDR1 SGHAT, CDR2 FQDESV (reference sequence). CDR3 nucleotide sequence: TGTGCCAGCAGCTATTTAGAGGGACGATCCTACGAGCAGTACTTC. Translating it yields CASSYLEGRSYEQYF.

The sample holds one count of this clonotype. The gene calls are TRBV2 and TRBJ2-1, with D perhaps TRBD2 (5 bases). This CDR3 is 16 amino acids long. Trimming stripped 4 bases from V and 0 bases from J, with 13 bases between. Germline loops: CDR1 SNHLY, CDR2 FYNNEI. CDR3 DNA sequence: TGTGCCAGCAGTGCCGGGGTAGGGATCTCCTACAATGAGCAGTTCTTC. It encodes CASSAGVGISYNEQFF.

J is TRBJ2-7 and V is TRBV18; possibly TRBD1 for D (5 bases). V dropped 5 bases and J dropped 11 bases, with 16 bases sitting between them. Germline CDR1 KGHSH, CDR2 LQKENI. This CDR3 spans 12 amino acids. This chain's CDR3 is CASSEDSYEKYF. Written as DNA, the CDR3 is TGTGCCAGCTCAGAAGACAGCTACGAAAAGTACTTC.

Note on this clonotype: This may stem from a read error, because a much larger clone lies one nucleotide away. V gene TRBV7-2 combines with J gene TRBJ2-5; possible D gene TRBD2, 5 bases. This CDR3 spans 15 amino acids. Germline values: CDR1 SGHTA, CDR2 FQGNSA. CDR3 loop: CASSLSIGRAETQHF. In DNA, the CDR3 is TGTGCCAGCAGCTTATCGATAGGGCGGGCAGAGACCCAGCACTTC.